A selection of T cell receptor beta chains follows, all from one sample in a study of identical twins. TCRdb called the 5' RACE reads again in MiXCR, with one record for every CDR3 protein. The table includes some 1,600,000 distinct CDR3 sequences, around 29% detected once. Sequencing used cord blood. The receptors derive from a newborn girl in good health. The CDR3 runs from the conserved cysteine through the conserved F or W. The order of the fields is J gene, D gene, V gene, clone size, CDR3 length, CDR3 protein, CDR3 DNA. The D gene is left open where the match is weak. Rows may omit the clone size; those that give it use once, few, many or a size class.

TRBJ2-5 NA TRBV5-1 NA 14 CASSLTLAYNEQYF TGCGCCAGCAGCTTAACACTAGCCTACAATGAGCAGTACTTC
TRBJ2-7 NA TRBV4-2 few 17 CASSQDRLGHAPYEQYF TGTGCCAGCAGCCAAGATCGGCTCGGACATGCCCCCTACGAGCAGTACTTC
TRBJ2-5 NA TRBV6-1 few 15 CASTHNRDYQETQYF TGTGCCAGCACCCACAACAGGGACTACCAAGAGACCCAGTACTTC
TRBJ2-1 NA TRBV20-1 few 14 CSARPAGRGYEQFF TGCAGTGCTAGACCGGCAGGTCGAGGGTATGAGCAGTTCTTC
TRBJ2-1 NA TRBV20-1 NA 12 CSARDALAEQFF TGCAGTGCTAGAGACGCCTTGGCAGAGCAGTTCTTC
TRBJ2-1 TRBD2 TRBV29-1 NA 13 CSGRGVAYNEQFF TGCAGCGGTCGGGGGGTCGCCTACAATGAGCAGTTCTTC
TRBJ2-7 TRBD2 TRBV3-1 NA 15 CASSQEGTSREEQYF TGTGCCAGCAGCCAAGAAGGGACTAGCCGGGAAGAGCAGTACTTC
TRBJ2-7 NA TRBV28 few 15 CASSLLEGVLREQYF TGTGCCAGCAGTTTGTTGGAAGGAGTACTACGCGAGCAGTACTTC
TRBJ2-1 NA TRBV9 few 14 CASSTRLDINEQFF TGTGCCAGCAGCACCCGACTAGATATTAATGAGCAGTTCTTC
TRBJ2-7 NA TRBV13 NA 15 CASSPGDFGSYEQYF TGTGCCAGCAGCCCGGGGGACTTCGGCTCCTACGAGCAGTACTTC
TRBJ1-1 TRBD1 TRBV7-9 NA 17 CASSVRGPGGLNTEAFF TGTGCCAGCAGCGTACGAGGCCCAGGGGGCCTGAACACTGAAGCTTTCTTT
TRBJ1-2 NA TRBV5-1 few 15 CASSSSGHQNYGYTF TGCGCCAGCAGCTCTTCGGGACACCAGAACTATGGCTACACCTTC
TRBJ1-5 NA TRBV12-3/TRBV12-4 NA 14 CASRTGGGVQPQHF TGTGCCAGCCGAACTGGGGGGGGCGTCCAGCCCCAGCATTTT
TRBJ2-7 NA TRBV27 many 16 CASSFVPGLVGDEQYF TGTGCCAGCAGTTTTGTTCCAGGGCTCGTTGGCGACGAGCAGTACTTC
TRBJ2-1 NA TRBV29-1 many 13 CSVEPRPYNEQFF TGCAGCGTTGAGCCCAGGCCCTACAATGAGCAGTTCTTC
TRBJ1-5 NA TRBV7-2 many 15 CASSLGSGINQPQHF TGTGCCAGCAGCTTAGGATCGGGGATCAATCAGCCCCAGCATTTT
TRBJ2-1 TRBD2 TRBV2 NA 14 CAGSSTSGRNEQFF TGTGCCGGCAGTTCCACTAGCGGCAGGAATGAGCAGTTCTTC
TRBJ2-1 TRBD2 TRBV5-1 many 14 CASSLTSGRNEQFF TGCGCCAGCAGCTTGACTAGCGGGAGAAATGAGCAGTTCTTC
TRBJ2-1 NA TRBV6-4 few 14 CASSATGTYNEQFF TGTGCCAGCAGTGCGACAGGAACCTACAATGAGCAGTTCTTC
TRBJ2-1 TRBD2 TRBV28 NA 15 CASSWGTSRRAEQFF TGTGCCAGCAGTTGGGGGACTAGCAGGAGAGCTGAGCAGTTCTTC
TRBJ2-5 TRBD2 TRBV6-5 NA 13 CASSLRETETQYF TGTGCCAGCAGTTTGCGGGAGACGGAGACCCAGTACTTC
TRBJ2-1 NA TRBV4-1 NA 13 CASGRAGPGEQFF TGCGCCAGCGGCCGGGCGGGGCCCGGAGAGCAGTTCTTC
TRBJ1-2 NA TRBV4-2 many 13 CASSQARAYGYTF TGTGCCAGCAGCCAAGCCAGGGCCTATGGCTACACCTTC
TRBJ1-5 NA TRBV27 NA 14 CASSFAGRHQPQHF TGTGCCAGCAGTTTTGCAGGGCGTCATCAGCCCCAGCATTTT
TRBJ2-1 NA TRBV7-9 few 14 CASSLTGANNEQFF TGTGCCAGCAGCTTAACTGGCGCTAACAATGAGCAGTTCTTC
TRBJ1-1 NA TRBV30 few 13 CAWPRLSGTQAFF TGTGCCTGGCCCCGTTTGTCCGGGACACAAGCTTTCTTT
TRBJ2-7 TRBD1 TRBV4-1 NA 14 CASSLGTVDYEQYF TGCGCCAGCAGCCTCGGGACAGTCGACTACGAGCAGTACTTC
TRBJ1-2 TRBD1 TRBV27 NA 15 CASSFVQGADYGYTF TGTGCCAGCAGTTTCGTTCAGGGGGCGGACTATGGCTACACCTTC
TRBJ1-4 TRBD1 TRBV20-1 NA 14 CSALRDRPNEKLFF TGCAGTGCTCTCCGGGACAGGCCTAATGAAAAACTGTTTTTT
TRBJ1-6 NA TRBV24-1 few 15 CATSDPGLYNSPLHF TGTGCCACCAGTGATCCGGGACTTTATAATTCACCCCTCCACTTT
TRBJ1-2 NA TRBV3-1 many 16 CASSQVPGRRVYGYTF TGTGCCAGCAGCCAAGTCCCGGGACGCCGGGTATATGGCTACACCTTC
TRBJ2-4 NA TRBV20-1 few 17 CSAMRVEGADPKNIQYF TGCAGTGCTATGAGGGTGGAGGGGGCCGATCCCAAAAACATTCAGTACTTC
TRBJ2-2 NA TRBV12-3/TRBV12-4 NA 16 CASSQKDVRRTGELFF TGTGCCAGCAGCCAAAAGGACGTTCGTCGCACCGGGGAGCTGTTTTTT
TRBJ2-4 NA TRBV20-1 few 13 CSAKSTGQNEQYF TGCAGTGCAAAGTCGACAGGCCAAAATGAGCAGTACTTC
TRBJ1-5 TRBD1 TRBV20-1 NA 13 CSACDRGNQPQHF TGCAGTGCTTGCGACAGGGGCAATCAGCCCCAGCATTTT
TRBJ1-4 TRBD1 TRBV20-1 once 13 CSATRTGWEKLFF TGCAGTGCTACCCGGACAGGGTGGGAAAAACTGTTTTTT
TRBJ2-1 TRBD2 TRBV5-1 NA 19 CASSLETSGIRSSYNEQFF TGCGCCAGCAGCCTCGAGACTAGCGGTATAAGGAGCTCCTACAATGAGCAGTTCTTC
TRBJ2-3 NA TRBV29-1 few 17 CSVVSSWQPRRTDTQYF TGCAGCGTTGTATCTTCGTGGCAGCCAAGACGCACAGATACGCAGTATTTT
TRBJ1-6 TRBD1 TRBV15 NA 18 CATTLTGRGGFYNSPLHF TGTGCCACCACCTTGACAGGGAGAGGGGGGTTTTATAATTCACCCCTCCACTTT
TRBJ2-1 NA TRBV24-1 few 14 CATSDPMAYNEQFF TGTGCCACCAGTGATCCCATGGCCTACAATGAGCAGTTCTTC
TRBJ2-3 TRBD2 TRBV2 NA 20 CASSELGLAGGQPDPDTQYF TGTGCCAGCAGTGAATTGGGACTAGCGGGAGGACAACCCGACCCAGATACGCAGTATTTT
TRBJ2-3 NA TRBV9 NA 13 CASSVALPDTQYF TGTGCCAGCAGCGTAGCTCTTCCAGATACGCAGTATTTT
TRBJ2-5 NA TRBV18 NA 13 CASTLQKQETQYF TGTGCCAGCACATTACAGAAGCAAGAGACCCAGTACTTC
TRBJ2-7 TRBD1 TRBV5-1 few 16 CASSLVLGQGDNEQYF TGCGCCAGCAGCTTGGTTCTGGGACAGGGTGACAATGAGCAGTACTTC
TRBJ1-2 NA TRBV6-2/TRBV6-3 NA 15 CASSFSAGTLYGYTF TGTGCCAGCAGTTTTTCCGCCGGGACTCTCTATGGCTACACCTTC
TRBJ2-3 NA TRBV29-1 few 12 CSVEGDTDTQYF TGCAGCGTTGAGGGGGACACAGATACGCAGTATTTT
TRBJ2-7 TRBD2 TRBV29-1 many 14 CSVGGLAGDYEQYF TGCAGCGTTGGCGGACTAGCGGGGGACTACGAGCAGTACTTC
TRBJ2-1 TRBD2 TRBV12-3/TRBV12-4 NA 18 CASSSYLTSGSADNEQFF TGTGCCAGCAGTTCCTACCTAACGAGCGGGAGTGCTGACAATGAGCAGTTCTTC
TRBJ2-3 TRBD2 TRBV11-2 many 14 CASSFGFSGDTQYF TGTGCCAGCAGCTTTGGTTTTAGCGGGGACACGCAGTATTTT
TRBJ1-2 TRBD1 TRBV29-1 many 11 CSVATGVGYTF TGCAGCGTGGCGACAGGGGTTGGCTACACCTTC
TRBJ2-1 TRBD2 TRBV20-1 few 14 CSARETSVYNEQFF TGCAGTGCTAGAGAGACTAGCGTTTACAATGAGCAGTTCTTC
TRBJ1-2 TRBD1 TRBV6-2/TRBV6-3 few 13 CASRGTAGNGYTF TGTGCCAGCAGGGGGACAGCGGGAAATGGCTACACCTTC
TRBJ1-2 TRBD1 TRBV12-3/TRBV12-4 NA 14 CASRPIGGAGGYTF TGTGCCAGCAGACCTATAGGGGGCGCCGGTGGCTACACCTTC
TRBJ1-2 TRBD1 TRBV28 NA 14 CASSRTGRDYGYTF TGTGCCAGCAGTAGGACAGGGAGAGACTATGGCTACACCTTC
TRBJ2-7 NA TRBV19 NA 11 CARTGRYEQYF TGTGCCAGGACCGGACGCTACGAGCAGTACTTC
TRBJ1-2 TRBD1 TRBV5-1 NA 19 CASSLDFGTGDSFNYGYTF TGCGCCAGCAGCTTGGATTTTGGGACAGGGGACTCTTTTAACTATGGCTACACCTTC
TRBJ1-2 NA TRBV3-1 NA 13 CASSPRGTDGYTF TGTGCCAGCAGCCCCAGGGGAACTGATGGCTACACCTTC
TRBJ2-5 NA TRBV28 few 15 CASSLPQGAQETQYF TGTGCCAGCAGTTTGCCTCAGGGTGCTCAAGAGACCCAGTACTTC
TRBJ2-4 TRBD1 TRBV28 NA 15 CASRKTGGAKNIQYF TGTGCCAGCAGGAAGACAGGGGGGGCCAAAAACATTCAGTACTTC